A selection of T cell receptor beta chains follows, all from one sample in a study of cytomegalovirus exposure and HLA in healthy donors. Libraries were prepared by immunoSEQ multiplex PCR; TCRdb keeps only in-frame clonotypes and omits some of them. The profile shows 68,000 or so clones, roughly four fifths of them singletons. Material for sequencing was PBMCs. All receptors come from a human donor in good health. Both conserved end residues are part of each CDR3. A D gene is named only where the DNA matches it firmly. Size is omitted from some rows. Given values are once, few, many or a class for expanded clones.

v_call	d_call	clone_size	j_call	cdr3_aa	cdr3_nt
TRBV10-3	TRBD1	.	TRBJ2-1	CAISESGRGSNNEQFF	TGTGCCATCAGTGAGTCGGGCAGGGGGTCCAACAATGAGCAGTTCTTC
TRBV19	.	.	TRBJ2-7	CASSIVRNYEQYF	TGTGCCAGTAGTATAGTCAGAAACTACGAGCAGTACTTC
TRBV5-1	TRBD2	.	TRBJ2-1	CASSRGAGGSYNEQFF	TGCGCCAGCAGCCGGGGGGCGGGGGGGTCCTACAATGAGCAGTTCTTC
TRBV18	TRBD2	.	TRBJ2-1	CASSSASGGAYNEQFF	TGTGCCAGCTCGAGCGCTAGCGGGGGGGCCTACAATGAGCAGTTCTTC
TRBV2	TRBD1	.	TRBJ1-5	CASSGTGGQHF	TGTGCCAGCAGTGGGACAGGCGGCCAGCATTTT
TRBV9	.	once	TRBJ1-6	CASSVEGQGIGSPLHF	TGTGCCAGCAGCGTAGAGGGGCAGGGGATAGGTTCACCCCTCCACTTT
TRBV18	.	.	TRBJ2-4	CASSPSSIQYF	TGTGCCAGCTCACCGTCGAGCATTCAGTACTTC
TRBV6-6	TRBD2	.	TRBJ2-7	CASSYPRGSGDNEQYF	TGTGCCAGCAGTTACCCCCGGGGTAGCGGGGATAACGAGCAGTACTTC
TRBV14	.	.	TRBJ1-6	CASSQDGSYNSPLHF	TGTGCCAGCAGCCAAGACGGGTCCTATAATTCACCCCTCCACTTT
TRBV6-6	TRBD1	.	TRBJ2-7	CASRGAPGQVIYEQYF	TGTGCCAGCAGGGGCGCACCGGGACAGGTTATCTACGAGCAGTACTTC
TRBV5-1	.	.	TRBJ1-1	CASSSTGGARYTEAFF	TGCGCCAGCAGCTCTACGGGGGGGGCAAGGTACACTGAAGCTTTCTTT
TRBV30	TRBD1	few	TRBJ1-5	CAWSPGTDQPQHF	TGTGCCTGGAGTCCCGGGACAGATCAGCCCCAGCATTTT
TRBV5-4	.	.	TRBJ2-5	CASSPQGSFKETQYF	TGTGCCAGCAGCCCCCAGGGGTCTTTTAAAGAGACCCAGTACTTC
TRBV5-4	.	.	TRBJ2-5	CASSFPSGGQETQYF	TGTGCCAGCAGCTTTCCCTCTGGAGGGCAAGAGACCCAGTACTTC
TRBV5-4	.	.	TRBJ2-7	CASSPNRVLYEQYF	TGTGCCAGCAGCCCCAACAGGGTTCTCTACGAGCAGTACTTC
TRBV5-1	TRBD2	.	TRBJ2-5	CASSFPGLAGGSQGETQYF	TGCGCCAGCAGCTTCCCTGGACTAGCGGGGGGATCTCAGGGCGAGACCCAGTACTTC
TRBV6-6	.	once	TRBJ1-4	CASSYYPELVEKLFF	TGTGCCAGCAGTTACTATCCTGAGTTAGTGGAAAAACTGTTTTTT
TRBV6-5	.	.	TRBJ1-1	CASKITGTPNTEAFF	TGTGCCAGCAAGATAACCGGGACACCAAACACTGAAGCTTTCTTT
TRBV4-1	.	.	TRBJ1-5	CASSQVTGLNQPQHF	TGCGCCAGCAGCCAAGTTACAGGGCTGAATCAGCCCCAGCATTTT
TRBV6-1	TRBD1	.	TRBJ2-7	CASSESQGAPYEQYF	TGTGCCAGCAGTGAATCTCAGGGGGCCCCCTACGAGCAGTACTTC
TRBV19	.	.	TRBJ1-4	CASSTPGGATMEKLFF	TGTGCCAGTAGTACTCCGGGGGGGGCCACTATGGAAAAACTGTTTTTT
TRBV5-1	.	.	TRBJ2-7	CASSLVGRVYEQYF	TGCGCCAGCAGCTTGGTCGGCAGGGTCTACGAGCAGTACTTC
TRBV27	TRBD1	.	TRBJ2-7	CASSPSTGPYEQYF	TGTGCCAGCAGTCCATCGACAGGGCCCTACGAGCAGTACTTC
TRBV6-5	.	.	TRBJ2-5	CASSQQETQYF	TGTGCCAGCAGCCAACAAGAGACCCAGTACTTC
TRBV6-1	.	.	TRBJ1-3	CASRYRDLTGNTIYF	TGTGCCAGCAGATACAGGGACCTTACTGGAAACACCATATATTTT
TRBV19	.	.	TRBJ2-1	CASRDPTGRPTGEQFF	TGTGCCAGTAGGGACCCGACAGGCCGCCCCACCGGTGAGCAGTTCTTC
TRBV19	TRBD2	.	TRBJ2-1	CASSIGLAGGSSYNEQFF	TGTGCCAGTAGTATCGGACTAGCGGGGGGGAGCTCCTACAATGAGCAGTTCTTC
TRBV19	TRBD1	.	TRBJ2-7	CASSLGTAFGDEQYF	TGTGCCAGTAGTCTGGGGACAGCCTTTGGGGACGAGCAGTACTTC
TRBV28	TRBD2	once	TRBJ2-1	CASMPSGGGREQFF	TGTGCCAGCATGCCCAGCGGGGGGGGCAGGGAGCAGTTCTTC
TRBV29-1	TRBD2	.	TRBJ2-7	CSSGGAGEQYF	TGCAGCTCCGGGGGGGCGGGGGAGCAGTACTTC
TRBV5-1	TRBD1	.	TRBJ1-1	CASSPTGHTEAFF	TGCGCCAGCAGCCCGACAGGGCACACTGAAGCTTTCTTT
TRBV10-3	TRBD1	.	TRBJ2-1	CATRPGTGAYNEQFF	TGTGCCACCAGACCCGGGACAGGGGCCTACAATGAGCAGTTCTTC
TRBV9	.	once	TRBJ2-1	CASSVDPGNAYNEQFF	TGTGCCAGCAGCGTAGACCCGGGGAATGCCTACAATGAGCAGTTCTTC
TRBV10-2	TRBD1	few	TRBJ1-1	CASSGKGQGATGAEAFF	TGCGCCAGCAGTGGCAAGGGACAGGGGGCGACTGGCGCTGAAGCTTTCTTT
TRBV23-1	TRBD1	.	TRBJ2-1	CASSQSGQGAGNEQFF	TGCGCCAGCAGTCAAAGCGGCCAGGGGGCCGGCAATGAGCAGTTCTTC
TRBV4-1	.	.	TRBJ1-5	CASSQGGRSNQPQHF	TGCGCCAGCAGCCAAGGGGGGAGGAGCAATCAGCCCCAGCATTTT
TRBV2	TRBD1	.	TRBJ1-5	CASSVGQGAQPQHF	TGTGCCAGCAGCGTTGGACAGGGAGCTCAGCCCCAGCATTTT
TRBV2	.	few	TRBJ2-3	CASAEIRLPDTQYF	TGTGCCAGCGCCGAGATCCGCCTTCCCGATACGCAGTATTTT
TRBV25-1	.	.	TRBJ2-7	CASSAYMGGAYGQYF	TGTGCCAGCAGTGCTTATATGGGGGGAGCCTACGGGCAGTACTTC
TRBV2	TRBD2	.	TRBJ2-3	CASSERSGGAEDTQYF	TGTGCCAGCAGTGAAAGGAGCGGGGGGGCTGAAGATACGCAGTATTTT